The source of this T cell receptor (beta chain) is a study of radiotherapy plus CTLA-4 blockade in lung cancer. Method: immunoSEQ multiplex PCR; TCRdb's copy keeps in-frame clones and lacks some. The table shows approximately 40,000 clones, with around 77% occurring only once. The CDR3 loop spans 13 amino acids. V was trimmed by 4 bases and J by 6 bases, leaving 12 bases between them. Germline CDR1 is SGHDT and CDR2 is YYEEEE. The receptor was derived from a human donor with non-small cell lung cancer whose response to radiotherapy plus ipilimumab could not be evaluated. The V and J genes are TRBV5-6 and TRBJ2-3; D is uncertain. Sequenced material: peripheral blood, taken from a patient treated with radiotherapy plus ipilimumab. CDR3 nucleotide sequence: TGTGCCAGCAGCCAAGAGAGGTCGGATACGCAGTATTTT. Residues: CASSQERSDTQYF.